The clone carrying this T cell receptor (beta chain) was seen repeatedly, ten times or more. cDNA was made by 5'RACE with 10-nucleotide random UMIs. In each sequencing run, over 160 million TCR-beta sequences were generated from 15-18 subjects. MiXCR was run by TCRdb on the 5' RACE reads, yielding one entry per CDR3 protein. The repertoire holds 77,000 or so distinct CDR3 sequences, approximately 9.4% seen once, with about 1.8% in the top ten. This sample is part of a study of neurological immune-mediated disorders. Looked up from germline, CDR1 is DFQATT and CDR2 is SNEGSKA (reference sequence). The CDR3 runs 13 residues. Trimming took 1 base from V and 5 from J, leaving 11 bases between them.

This chain connects TRBV20-1 to TRBJ1-2, with D uncertain. The TCR sequence derives from a man between 50 and 59 years old in good health. The material sequenced was PBMCs. In nucleotides, the CDR3 is TGCAGTGCTAGAGGTGAAAGACAATATGGCTACACCTTC. This translates into CSARGERQYGYTF.